Each of the 30 T cell receptor beta chains below was sequenced from the same sample in a study of cytomegalovirus exposure and HLA in healthy donors. Primers for the PCR totalled 60 Vbeta and 13 Jbeta. This table comes from immunoSEQ multiplex PCR, and its TCRdb copy is limited to in-frame clones, with some not included. The profile shows about 120,000 clones, less than 80% of them singletons. The sequencing sample was made of PBMCs. Receptors originate from a man younger than 45 in good health and CMV-seronegative.

This clone showed up just a few times. V gene TRBV5-1 combines with J gene TRBJ2-7; 7 nucleotides align to TRBD2. J gave up 4 bases and V 7 bases, and 2 bases lay outside the gene matches. Germline loops: CDR1 SGHRS, CDR2 YFSETQ. The CDR3 is made up of 11 amino acids. The chain's CDR3 is CASHGRYEQYF. The CDR3 bases are TGCGCCAGCCACGGGAGGTACGAGCAGTACTTC. The full variable domain, in which reference TRBV5-1 and TRBJ2-7 provide the parts outside the CDR3, is KAGVTQTPRYLIKTRGQQVTLSCSPISGHRSVSWYQQTPGQGLQFLFEYFSETQRNKGNFPGRFSGRQFSNSRSEMNVSTLELGDSALYLCASHGRYEQYFGPGTRLTVT.

The rearrangement uses TRBV5-6 and TRBJ1-4; TRBD1 matches at 10 bases. The germline V gene encodes CDR1 SGHDT and CDR2 YYEEEE. The J segment lost 5 bases and the V segment lost 3 bases, leaving 1 base of the junction unmatched. The CDR3 runs to 14 residues. CDR3 residues: CASSWDRGNEKLFF. The CDR3 DNA follows: TGTGCCAGCAGCTGGGACAGGGGCAATGAAAAACTGTTTTTT.

This sequence joins TRBV5-1 and TRBJ1-3; D is unresolved. The germline V gene has CDR1 SGHRS and CDR2 YFSETQ. CDR3 size: 17 residues. V was cut by 4 bases and J by 0 bases, with 17 bases left in between. CDR3 in DNA: TGCGCCAGCAGCCCCAGAGGGCAGAAATACTCTGGAAACACCATATATTTT. Its protein is CASSPRGQKYSGNTIYF.

J is TRBJ1-5 and V is TRBV4-1; TRBD1 matches at 8 bases. With 1 base clipped from V and 4 bases from J, the junction kept 0 bases outside the gene matches. The germline V gene encodes CDR1 MGHRA and CDR2 YSYEKL. The CDR3 has 14 residues. The CDR3 here is CASSQGQGNQPQHF. For the CDR3, the DNA is TGCGCCAGCAGCCAAGGACAGGGGAATCAGCCCCAGCATTTT.

This clone rates as large. The chain is built from TRBV5-1 and TRBJ1-4; 8 bases are shared with TRBD1. The CDR3 totals 15 residues. From germline, CDR1 is SGHRS and CDR2 YFSETQ. The J segment lost 6 bases and the V segment lost 3 bases, leaving 7 bases of the junction unmatched. Written as DNA, the CDR3 is TGCGCCAGCAGCTCAGGCGGACAGGGACATGAAAAACTGTTTTTT. This encodes CASSSGGQGHEKLFF.

V gene TRBV2 combines with J gene TRBJ2-2; 8 bases fit TRBD1. The CDR3 contains 18 residues. Germline V CDR1 and CDR2: SNHLY, FYNNEI. V shed 4 bases, J shed 0 bases, and the junction held 10 bases outside the gene matches. DNA of the CDR3: TGTGCCAGCAGTGCGGGACAGGAAATTTCCTCGAACACCGGGGAGCTGTTTTTT. Its translation: CASSAGQEISSNTGELFF.

This chain joins TRBV29-1 and TRBJ1-2, with 8 bases fitting TRBD1. Trimming cost V 8 bases and J 5 bases; bases outside gene matches: 10. The CDR3 loop spans 13 amino acids. From germline, CDR1 is SQVTM and CDR2 ANQGSEA. CDR3 region: CSFLSGQEYGYTF. The CDR3 coding sequence is TGCAGCTTCCTATCGGGACAGGAGTATGGCTACACCTTC.

The chain is built from TRBV30 and TRBJ1-5, with D possibly TRBD1 on 5 matching bases. Trimming took off 0 bases at V and 5 bases at J, with 11 bases between the two ends. Looked up from germline, CDR1 is GTSNPN and CDR2 is SVGIG (reference sequence). This CDR3 is 14 amino acids long. The CDR3 loop is CAWSVGQGDQPQHF. In DNA form, the CDR3 reads TGTGCCTGGAGTGTTGGCCAGGGCGATCAGCCCCAGCATTTT.

The J gene is TRBJ2-5, the V gene TRBV28; 10 bases are shared with TRBD1. Per germline, CDR1 MDHEN and CDR2 SYDVKM. V dropped 6 bases and J dropped 5; count of bases not matched to a gene: 6. The CDR3 is 14 amino acids. The CDR3 sequence: CASRRQGAGETQYF. The CDR3 nucleotides are TGTGCCAGCAGGAGACAGGGGGCAGGCGAGACCCAGTACTTC.

V is TRBV29-1 and J is TRBJ2-3; TRBD1 matches at 8 bases. Looked up from germline, CDR1 is SQVTM and CDR2 is ANQGSEA. Unmatched junction bases numbered 1, after V lost 4 bases and J lost 4 bases. The CDR3 contains 12 residues. This CDR3 is CSVATGADTQYF. The CDR3 bases are TGCAGCGTTGCGACAGGGGCAGATACGCAGTATTTT.

V usage is TRBV27 and J usage is TRBJ2-1; 7 bases are a match to TRBD2. Trimming at V came to 3 bases and at J to 9 bases, leaving 14 bases not matched to a gene. The CDR3 has 16 residues. Germline V gene data show CDR1 as MNHEY and CDR2 as SMNVEV (reference sequence). CDR3 in amino acids: CASSFSLATDTGEQFF. CDR3 coding DNA: TGTGCCAGCAGTTTCTCACTAGCGACAGATACGGGTGAGCAGTTCTTC.

This sequence joins TRBV5-1 and TRBJ2-1; TRBD1 aligns across 7 bases. This CDR3 region has 14 residues. The ends lost 6 bases at V and 1 base at J; junction bases unmatched: 4. Germline CDR1 SGHRS, CDR2 YFSETQ. CDR3 region: CASTPQGSYNEQFF. The DNA of the CDR3 is TGCGCCAGCACCCCACAGGGGTCCTACAATGAGCAGTTCTTC.

V is TRBV6-5 and J is TRBJ1-1; TRBD1 might be the D (6 bases). V was cut by 11 bases and J by 0 bases, with 13 bases left in between. The CDR3 extends over 13 amino acids. Per the germline V gene, CDR1 is MNHEY and CDR2 is SVGAGI. For the CDR3, the DNA is TGTGCCGCCAAACAGGGTATGAACACTGAAGCTTTCTTT. It codes for CAAKQGMNTEAFF.

In DNA, the CDR3 is TGCGCCAGCAGCCAAATGCCCGGACACCCCTATGGCTACACCTTC. This codes for CASSQMPGHPYGYTF. The chain carries TRBV4-1 and TRBJ1-2, with a weak D call TRBD1 (5 bases). Looked up from germline, CDR1 is MGHRA and CDR2 is YSYEKL. CDR3 length equals 15 residues. Trimming removed 2 bases from V and 4 bases from J, with 14 bases in between.

This chain uses TRBV6-5 with TRBJ1-2; unclear D gene. V was cut by 0 bases and J by 5 bases, with 7 bases left in between. This CDR3 comprises 13 residues. Germline CDR1 is MNHEY and CDR2 is SVGAGI. The CDR3 protein is CASSYSSVYGYTF. The DNA for the CDR3 is TGTGCCAGCAGTTACTCATCGGTATATGGCTACACCTTC.

This clone was counted once. J is TRBJ1-1 and V is TRBV18; D gene uncertain. There are 13 residues in the CDR3. CDR1 and CDR2 from the germline V gene are KGHSH and LQKENI. The V end was cut by 3 bases, the J end by 0 bases, with 5 bases between. The CDR3 bases are TGTGCCAGCTCACCCGGGATGAACACTGAAGCTTTCTTT. Protein product: CASSPGMNTEAFF.

The chain uses TRBV9 and TRBJ2-2; 7 nucleotides agree with TRBD1. Germline-derived CDR1 and CDR2 are SGDLS and YYNGEE. This CDR3 region has 16 residues. Germline trimming cut 1 base from V and 3 bases from J; bases unmatched to any gene: 6. The CDR3: CASSVRGGADTGELFF. The CDR3 bases are TGTGCCAGCAGCGTAAGAGGGGGCGCGGACACCGGGGAGCTGTTTTTT.

V usage is TRBV6-5 and J usage is TRBJ2-1; 7 bases are a match to TRBD1. J gave up 3 bases and V 5 bases, and 4 bases lay outside the gene matches. The CDR3 consists of 14 residues. Per germline, CDR1 MNHEY and CDR2 SVGAGI. The CDR3 here is CASSTGTVYNEQFF. In DNA, the CDR3 is TGTGCCAGCAGTACCGGGACAGTCTACAATGAGCAGTTCTTC.

The chain couples TRBV2 to TRBJ2-3; TRBD2 is a possible D gene (7 bases). Per the germline V gene, CDR1 is SNHLY and CDR2 is FYNNEI. Deletions cut 6 bases from V and 3 bases from J, with 22 bases between. CDR3 length: 17 amino acids. CDR3 in DNA: TGTGCCAGCAGCGGAGAGGGGGGGGAGAAAGGAACAGATACGCAGTATTTT. Its translation: CASSGEGGEKGTDTQYF.

CDR3 nucleotide sequence: TGTGCCAGCAGCTTGAGGGGTGCGGCAGGCCGGAGCACTGAAGCTTTCTTT. This sequence encodes CASSLRGAAGRSTEAFF. The chain recombines TRBV5-8 with TRBJ1-1; D might be TRBD1 (5 bases). Germline V gives CDR1 SGHTS, CDR2 YDEGEE. The CDR3 contains 17 residues. The V end lost 1 base, the J end lost 4 bases, and 20 bases lay between the germline ends.

This sequence joins TRBV2 and TRBJ1-5; 12 bases match TRBD1. CDR1 and CDR2 (germline): SNHLY, FYNNEI. CDR3 length equals 17 residues. J was trimmed by 2 bases and V by 6 bases; bases with no gene match: 8. CDR3 coding DNA: TGTGCCAGCAGCGGGACAGGGGGCAATCTGGGCAATCAGCCCCAGCATTTT. This translates into CASSGTGGNLGNQPQHF.

The genes are TRBV12-2 and TRBJ2-3; the DNA was not used to check the table's D call, TRBD2. TRBV12-2 is described as a pseudogene. CDR3 length: 18 amino acids. CDR3 protein: CASRLPGSSGVSTDTQYF. CDR3 nucleotide sequence: TGTGCAAGTCGCTTACCCGGCTCTAGCGGAGTTAGCACAGATACGCAGTATTTT.

The V and J genes are TRBV7-3 and TRBJ2-3; 12 bases agree with TRBD2. After removal of 2 bases from V and 2 bases from J, the junction contained 5 bases not matched to a gene. In germline, CDR1 is SGHTA, CDR2 FQGTGA. This CDR3 is built from 17 residues. This CDR3 reads CASSLGASGGVTDTQYF. The CDR3 nucleotides read TGTGCCAGCAGCTTAGGGGCTAGCGGGGGGGTCACAGATACGCAGTATTTT.

This clone was observed a single time. The CDR3 loop reads CASSYEASGGYEQYF. The CDR3 bases are TGTGCCAGCAGTTACGAAGCTAGCGGGGGCTACGAGCAGTACTTC. The gene calls are TRBV6-6 and TRBJ2-7, with 10 bases lining up with TRBD2. Germline V lookup: CDR1 MNHNY, CDR2 SVGAGI (reference sequence). V gave up 2 bases and J gave up 3 bases; unmatched junction bases: 4. This CDR3 is built from 15 residues.

This rearrangement joins TRBV7-9 to TRBJ1-2; 7 bases are a match to TRBD1. Germline V gene lookup returns CDR1 SEHNR and CDR2 FQNEAQ (reference sequence). V shed 5 bases and J 6 bases; nucleotides not matched to a gene: 9. The length of the CDR3 is 14 residues. The CDR3 is CASSQDRRDNGYTF. DNA of the CDR3: TGTGCCAGCAGCCAGGACAGGCGGGATAATGGCTACACCTTC. The full variable domain, its missing parts supplied by reference TRBV7-9 and TRBJ1-2, is DTGVSQNPRHKITKRGQNVTFRCDPISEHNRLYWYRQTLGQGPEFLTYFQNEAQLEKSRLLSDRFSAERPKGSFSTLEIQRTEQGDSAMYLCASSQDRRDNGYTFGSGTRLTVV.

V and J are TRBV29-1 and TRBJ2-7; 7 bases agree with TRBD1. The germline V gene encodes CDR1 SQVTM and CDR2 ANQGSEA. The CDR3 has 13 amino acids. The V segment lost 0 bases and the J segment 4 bases; nucleotides outside the gene matches: 3. The CDR3 reads CSVEDGTVYEQYF. CDR3 sequence (DNA): TGCAGCGTTGAAGACGGGACAGTGTACGAGCAGTACTTC.

The gene calls are TRBV4-1 and TRBJ2-1, with D possibly TRBD2 on 6 matching bases. CDR1 MGHRA and CDR2 YSYEKL come from the germline V gene. Trimming removed 6 bases at V and 6 bases at J, with 12 bases between. The CDR3 loop spans 13 amino acids. The CDR3: CASREGPSNEQFF. CDR3 nucleotide sequence: TGCGCCAGCAGGGAGGGCCCCTCCAATGAGCAGTTCTTC.

The genes are TRBV30 and TRBJ1-4; TRBD1 agrees at 9 bases. The trim removed 1 base at V and 1 base at J, leaving 7 bases unmatched. CDR3 length equals 17 residues. The germline gives CDR1 GTSNPN, CDR2 SVGIG (reference sequence). DNA of the CDR3: TGTGCCTGGAGTGGTCGGACAGGGGAGGTAACTAATGAAAAACTGTTTTTT. Amino acid sequence: CAWSGRTGEVTNEKLFF.

This chain links TRBV28 with TRBJ1-1; unclear D gene. The ends were cut back, 5 bases at V and 0 bases at J, with 13 bases in the middle. The germline gives CDR1 MDHEN, CDR2 SYDVKM. The CDR3 covers 15 residues. The CDR3 loop is CASSTQRPVNTEAFF. Here the CDR3 DNA reads TGTGCCAGCAGTACCCAGAGGCCGGTGAACACTGAAGCTTTCTTT.

The chain links TRBV7-8 to TRBJ2-7; D perhaps matches TRBD1 (6 bases). Germline V gives CDR1 SGHVS, CDR2 FQNEAQ. The CDR3 is made up of 16 amino acids. V was shortened by 5 bases and J by 4 bases, with 21 bases between the two germline ends. The CDR3 spells CASSPNREQGRYEQYF. CDR3 in DNA: TGTGCCAGCAGCCCGAACAGGGAACAGGGAAGGTACGAGCAGTACTTC.